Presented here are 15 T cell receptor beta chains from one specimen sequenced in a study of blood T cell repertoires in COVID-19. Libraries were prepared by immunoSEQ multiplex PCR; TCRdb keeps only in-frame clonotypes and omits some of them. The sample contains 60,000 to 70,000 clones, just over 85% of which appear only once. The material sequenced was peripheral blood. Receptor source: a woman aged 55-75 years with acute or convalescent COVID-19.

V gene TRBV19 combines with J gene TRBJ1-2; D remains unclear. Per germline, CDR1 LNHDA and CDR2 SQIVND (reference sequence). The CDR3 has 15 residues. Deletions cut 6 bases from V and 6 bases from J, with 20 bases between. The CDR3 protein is CASSSKHLQSNGYTF. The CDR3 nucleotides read TGTGCCAGTAGCTCCAAACACCTACAGTCCAATGGCTACACCTTC. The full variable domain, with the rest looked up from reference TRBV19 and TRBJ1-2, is DGGITQSPKYLFRKEGQNVTLSCEQNLNHDAMYWYRQDPGQGLRLIYYSQIVNDFQKGDIAEGYSVSREKKESFPLTVTSAQKNPTAFYLCASSSKHLQSNGYTFGSGTRLTVV.

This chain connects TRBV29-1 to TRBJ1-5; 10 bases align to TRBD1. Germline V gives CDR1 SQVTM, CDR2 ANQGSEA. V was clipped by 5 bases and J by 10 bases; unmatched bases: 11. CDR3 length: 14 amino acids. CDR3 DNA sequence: TGCAGCGTTACCTTTGCAGGGGACAGGGGACCCCAGCATTTT. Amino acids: CSVTFAGDRGPQHF.

Written as DNA, the CDR3 is TGTGCCAGCAGTTTAAGGGACAGGGGGCTCTCGGACATTCAGTACTTC. Translated: CASSLRDRGLSDIQYF. The chain joins TRBV28 to TRBJ2-4; the match to TRBD1 covers 12 bases. CDR3 size: 16 residues. V lost 2 bases to trimming and J lost 8 bases; unmatched junction nucleotides: 7. Germline V CDR1 and CDR2: MDHEN, SYDVKM.

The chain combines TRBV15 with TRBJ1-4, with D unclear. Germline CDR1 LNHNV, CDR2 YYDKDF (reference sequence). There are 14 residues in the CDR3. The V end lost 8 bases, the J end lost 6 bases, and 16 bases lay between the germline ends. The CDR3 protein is CATGMLWGDEKLFF. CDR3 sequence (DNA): TGTGCCACCGGAATGTTGTGGGGAGATGAAAAACTGTTTTTT.

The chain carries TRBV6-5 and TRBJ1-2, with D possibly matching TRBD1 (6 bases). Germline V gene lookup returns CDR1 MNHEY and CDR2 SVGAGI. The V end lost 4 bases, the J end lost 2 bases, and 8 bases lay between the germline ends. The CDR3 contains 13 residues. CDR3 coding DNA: TGTGCCAGCAGTTTCACAGGGAACTATGGCTACACCTTC. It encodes CASSFTGNYGYTF.

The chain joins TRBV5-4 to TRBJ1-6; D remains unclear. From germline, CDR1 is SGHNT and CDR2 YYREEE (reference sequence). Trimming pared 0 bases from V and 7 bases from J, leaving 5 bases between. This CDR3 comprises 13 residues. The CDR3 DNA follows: TGTGCCAGCAGCTTGGATAGAAATTCACCCCTCCACTTT. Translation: CASSLDRNSPLHF.

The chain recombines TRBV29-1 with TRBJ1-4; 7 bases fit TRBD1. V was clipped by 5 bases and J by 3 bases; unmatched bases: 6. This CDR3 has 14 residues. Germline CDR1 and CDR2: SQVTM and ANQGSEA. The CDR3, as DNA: TGCAGCGTTAGGAGGGGGCGAGCTAATGAAAAACTGTTTTTT. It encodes CSVRRGRANEKLFF.

The CDR3: CASSPLNSYNEQFF. Here the CDR3 DNA reads TGTGCCAGCTCACCATTAAACTCCTACAATGAGCAGTTCTTC. This chain connects TRBV18 to TRBJ2-1, with D unresolved. The CDR3 extends over 14 amino acids. V was cut by 2 bases and J by 0 bases, with 5 bases left in between. Germline CDR1 and CDR2: KGHSH and LQKENI.

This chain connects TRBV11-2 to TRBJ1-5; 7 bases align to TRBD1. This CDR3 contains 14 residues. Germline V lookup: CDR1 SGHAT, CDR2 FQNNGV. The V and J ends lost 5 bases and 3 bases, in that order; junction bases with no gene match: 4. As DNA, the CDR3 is TGTGCCAGCAGCCCGGGACAGCTCAATCAGCCCCAGCATTTT. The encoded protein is CASSPGQLNQPQHF.

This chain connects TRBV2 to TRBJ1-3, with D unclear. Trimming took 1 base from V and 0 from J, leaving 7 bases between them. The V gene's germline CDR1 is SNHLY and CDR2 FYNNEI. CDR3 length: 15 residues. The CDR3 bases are TGTGCCAGCAGTGAAGGTGGCAGCTCTGGAAACACCATATATTTT. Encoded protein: CASSEGGSSGNTIYF.

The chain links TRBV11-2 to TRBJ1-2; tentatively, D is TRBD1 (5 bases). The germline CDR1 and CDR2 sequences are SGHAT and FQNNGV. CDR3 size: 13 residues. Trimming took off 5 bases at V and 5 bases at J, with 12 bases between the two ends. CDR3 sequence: CASSLRGEYGYTF. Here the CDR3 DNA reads TGTGCCAGCAGCCTCCGGGGGGAGTATGGCTACACCTTC.

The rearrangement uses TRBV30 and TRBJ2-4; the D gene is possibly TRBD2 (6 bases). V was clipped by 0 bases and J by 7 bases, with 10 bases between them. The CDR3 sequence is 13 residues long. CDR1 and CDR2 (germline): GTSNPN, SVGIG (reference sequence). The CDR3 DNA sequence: TGTGCCTGGAGTGTTAGAGGAGGGAACATTCAGTACTTC. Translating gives CAWSVRGGNIQYF.

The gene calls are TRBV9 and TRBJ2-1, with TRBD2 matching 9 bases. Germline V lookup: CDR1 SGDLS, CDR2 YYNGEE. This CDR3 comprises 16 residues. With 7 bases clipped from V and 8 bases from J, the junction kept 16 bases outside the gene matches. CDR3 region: CASGKRVAGGGDEQFF. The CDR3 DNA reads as TGTGCCAGCGGTAAACGGGTCGCGGGAGGGGGTGATGAGCAGTTCTTC.

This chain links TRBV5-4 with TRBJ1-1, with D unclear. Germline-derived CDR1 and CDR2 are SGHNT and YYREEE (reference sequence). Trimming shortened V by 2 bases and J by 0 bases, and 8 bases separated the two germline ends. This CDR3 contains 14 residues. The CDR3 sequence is CASSFGEMNTEAFF. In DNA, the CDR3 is TGTGCCAGCAGCTTTGGGGAGATGAACACTGAAGCTTTCTTT.

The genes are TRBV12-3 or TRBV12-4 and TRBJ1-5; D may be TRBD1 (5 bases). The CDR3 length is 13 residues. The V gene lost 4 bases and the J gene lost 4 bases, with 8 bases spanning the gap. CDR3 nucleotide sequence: TGTGCCAGCAGTTACACAGGTAATCAGCCCCAGCATTTT. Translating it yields CASSYTGNQPQHF.